This T cell receptor (beta chain) was observed in a study of cytomegalovirus exposure and HLA in healthy donors. Overall study findings and caveats: A later analysis showed that HLA-associated TCR beta chains had undergone more clonal expansion than equally common others. Most likely, a cluster of highly shared sequence variants arose as a sequencing artifact. Some V segments, including TRBV6-2 and TRBV6-3, were excluded as indistinguishable.

13 Jbeta primers and 60 Vbeta primers were used for the PCR. Profiling relied on immunoSEQ multiplex PCR, and the TCRdb table lists in-frame clones only, not all of them. Of some 180,000 clones listed, roughly 9.4% are singletons. This clone has more than one count but fewer than ten. Its matching antigen is unknown. The V end was cut by 3 bases, the J end by 8 bases, with 16 bases between. The CDR3 consists of 13 residues. CDR1 and CDR2 (germline): GTSNPN, SVGIG (reference sequence). The chain combines TRBV30 with TRBJ1-2; maybe TRBD1 (5 bases). The material sequenced was PBMCs. The receptor was derived from a woman in her twenties or thirties in good health and CMV-seropositive. The CDR3 is CAWSATPWGGYTF. CDR3 DNA: TGTGCCTGGAGCGCGACGCCGTGGGGCGGCTACACCTTC.